In this sample, the clone carrying this TCR beta chain turned up a few times. Its specificity is unknown. The junction does not match germline at one end; this may be a read error. CDR3 length: 13 residues. CDR1 is SNHLY, CDR2 FYNNEI, per germline. RNA transcripts yielded amplified TCR beta CDR3 regions. HTBI-primed first-round RT-PCR preceded second-round multiplex PCR. TCRdb re-called the multiplex PCR reads with MiXCR, one entry per CDR3 protein. This repertoire shows fewer than 600,000 distinct CDR3 sequences, approximately 14% found once; its top ten account for about a tenth. The sample originates from a study of Graves' ophthalmopathy and Graves' hyperthyroidism. Study-wide findings and caveats: Ophthalmopathy progression predictions by the model showed roughly 75% specificity and about 70% sensitivity.

This chain uses TRBV2 with TRBJ2-4, with D possibly matching TRBD1 (6 bases). This receptor was identified in a woman aged 25-40 years with Graves' ophthalmopathy. The sequencing input was blood. In nucleotides, the CDR3 is TGTGCCAGCAGCCTGGGTAGAGGGGACATTAAGTACTTC. This encodes CASSLGRGDIKYF.